A selection of T cell receptor beta chains follows, all from one sample in a study of blood T cell repertoires in COVID-19. The assay was immunoSEQ multiplex PCR, and TCRdb's table has in-frame clones only and misses some. Of 27,000 or so clones listed, less than 90% are singletons. What was sequenced was peripheral blood. These receptors originate from a man aged 70 or older with active COVID-19. CDR3s include the opening cysteine and the closing phenylalanine or tryptophan. A D gene is named only where the DNA matches it firmly. Some rows mark clone size as missing; the rest say once, few, many or name a class of expanded clone.

abundance | d_gene | j_gene | v_gene | CDR3nt | CDR3aa
. | . | TRBJ2-7 | TRBV4-3 | TGCGCCAGCAGCCAAGTAAGGGGGGGCGGACACGAGCAGTACTTC | CASSQVRGGGHEQYF
. | . | TRBJ2-7 | TRBV3-1/TRBV3-2 | TGTGCCAGCAGCCAAGATGGACGGGAATTTATCTACGAGCAGTACTTC | CASSQDGREFIYEQYF
. | . | TRBJ1-3 | TRBV4-1 | TGCGCCAGCAGCCAAGAAATCCAGGGTGTAAACACCATATATTTT | CASSQEIQGVNTIYF
. | TRBD2 | TRBJ2-5 | TRBV27 | TGTGCCAGCAGTTCTTATACTAGCGGGGATTCGGAGACCCAGTACTTC | CASSSYTSGDSETQYF
. | TRBD1 | TRBJ2-3 | TRBV27 | TGTGCCAGCAAGGACAGGGCTTCCACAGATACGCAGTATTTT | CASKDRASTDTQYF
medium-sized | . | TRBJ1-5 | TRBV12-3/TRBV12-4 | TGTGCCAGCAGTTTTAGGGAGGGGCAGCCCCAGCATTTT | CASSFREGQPQHF
. | . | TRBJ2-6 | TRBV6-5 | TGTGCCAGCAGTTACTCCGACAGCTCTGGGGCCAACGTCCTGACTTTC | CASSYSDSSGANVLTF
. | TRBD1 | TRBJ1-1 | TRBV5-5 | TGTGCCAGCAGCTGGGGACAGGGGAACACTGAAGCTTTCTTT | CASSWGQGNTEAFF
. | . | TRBJ1-5 | TRBV7-9 | TGTGCCAGCAGCGGTGGAGGGGCAGCGCAGCCCCAGCATTTT | CASSGGGAAQPQHF
. | . | TRBJ2-3 | TRBV5-4 | TGTGCCACCGCCGGGGGGCCCGGGGTGGGTGCAGATACGCAGTATTTT | CATAGGPGVGADTQYF
. | TRBD1 | TRBJ2-5 | TRBV5-8 | TGTGCCAGCAGCAAGGGACAGATCCAAGAGACCCAGTACTTC | CASSKGQIQETQYF
. | TRBD2 | TRBJ2-1 | TRBV5-1 | TGCGCCAGCAGCTTGTTAGCGGGGGGCACCTACAATGAGCAGTTCTTC | CASSLLAGGTYNEQFF
. | . | TRBJ2-1 | TRBV7-9 | TGTGCCAGCAGCCTAACCGAATACAATGAGCAGTTCTTC | CASSLTEYNEQFF
. | TRBD1 | TRBJ1-1 | TRBV9 | TGTGCCAGCAGCGCAATTGCAGGGGGCAGCGCTGAAGCTTTCTTT | CASSAIAGGSAEAFF
. | . | TRBJ1-4 | TRBV30 | TGTGCCTGGAACCCCCGGGACTGGGGTATGGAAAAACTGTTTTTT | CAWNPRDWGMEKLFF
. | TRBD2 | TRBJ2-3 | TRBV18 | TGTGCCAGCTCACCGCGGACTAGCGGGGGGGTAGATACGCAGTATTTT | CASSPRTSGGVDTQYF
. | TRBD1 | TRBJ1-5 | TRBV19 | TGTGCCAGTCGTGGGACAGGGATTCAGCCCCAGCATTTT | CASRGTGIQPQHF
. | TRBD1 | TRBJ2-2 | TRBV5-1 | TGCGCCAGCAGTTTCGCACAGGGGGCTATGACCGGGGAGCTGTTTTTT | CASSFAQGAMTGELFF
. | . | TRBJ2-1 | TRBV19 | TGTGCCAGTAGTATGGGCCTTGAGCAGTTCTTC | CASSMGLEQFF
. | TRBD1 | TRBJ2-1 | TRBV9 | TGTGCCAGCAGCGTAGTTTCGGGGACAGGGACTAATGAGCAGTTCTTC | CASSVVSGTGTNEQFF
. | TRBD2 | TRBJ2-3 | TRBV7-2 | TGTGCCAGCAGCTCGGTGGCGGGGGTAGATACGCAGTATTTT | CASSSVAGVDTQYF
. | . | TRBJ1-1 | TRBV19 | TGTGCCAGTATCCGGACTGAGCGGGGCACTGAAGCTTTCTTT | CASIRTERGTEAFF
. | . | TRBJ1-1 | TRBV6-5 | TGTGCCAGCAGCCCCGCGGGCAGGACTGAAGCTTTCTTT | CASSPAGRTEAFF
. | . | TRBJ1-2 | TRBV9 | TGTGCCAGCAGCGAGGGACTTACCGGCTATGGCTACACCTTC | CASSEGLTGYGYTF
. | TRBD1 | TRBJ1-6 | TRBV2 | TGTGCCAGCAGGACTGACAGGGGGCAGGATAATTCACCCCTCCACTTT | CASRTDRGQDNSPLHF
. | . | TRBJ1-1 | TRBV6-5 | TGTGCCAGCAGCAGGGGTGCAGGGGAAGCTTTCTTT | CASSRGAGEAFF
. | TRBD1 | TRBJ2-1 | TRBV9 | TGTGCCAGCAGCGCCCGCTCCGGGACAGGGGGCGAGGGACCTTACAATGAGCAGTTCTTC | CASSARSGTGGEGPYNEQFF
. | TRBD1 | TRBJ2-7 | TRBV5-1 | TGCGCCAGCAGCGCCCTCGACAGGGTCTACGAGCAGTACTTC | CASSALDRVYEQYF
. | TRBD2 | TRBJ2-2 | TRBV27 | TGTGCCAGCGGGGCCTATGCGGGGGGTGGCACCGGGGAGCTGTTTTTT | CASGAYAGGGTGELFF
medium-sized | . | TRBJ2-3 | TRBV9 | TGTGCCAGCTGCTTTGGTGAGGGGGGCACAGATACGCAGTATTTT | CASCFGEGGTDTQYF
. | TRBD1 | TRBJ2-5 | TRBV24-1 | TGTGCCACCAGTGACTCCCTCGGGACAGGGGGGCAAGAGACCCAGTACTTC | CATSDSLGTGGQETQYF
. | . | TRBJ1-2 | TRBV18 | TGTGCCAGCTCACCACGGGCGGGAGACTATGGCTACACCTTC | CASSPRAGDYGYTF
. | TRBD2 | TRBJ2-7 | TRBV5-1 | TGCGCCAGCAGCTCGGGACTAGCGGGGGAGCAGTACTTC | CASSSGLAGEQYF
once | TRBD1 | TRBJ1-1 | TRBV5-1 | TGCGCCAGCAGCTTAAGACAGGGGAACACTGAAGCTTTCTTT | CASSLRQGNTEAFF
. | . | TRBJ2-3 | TRBV5-1 | TGCGCCAGCAGCTCCACGGGCGGACAGTCAGATACGCAGTATTTT | CASSSTGGQSDTQYF
. | TRBD1 | TRBJ1-1 | TRBV10-3 | TGTGCCATCAAAAGGGACAGGTTGAACACTGAAGCTTTCTTT | CAIKRDRLNTEAFF
medium-sized | . | TRBJ1-6 | TRBV9 | TGTGCCAGCAGCCCTCGGGGGGAGAGCTCCTATAATTCACCCCTCCACTTT | CASSPRGESSYNSPLHF
. | TRBD1 | TRBJ2-1 | TRBV5-1 | TGCGCCAGCAGCCGCGGGACAGGCCCAAGGGAGCAGTTCTTC | CASSRGTGPREQFF
. | TRBD2 | TRBJ2-1 | TRBV4-3 | TGCGCCAGCAGCCAAGATCCCCTCTTATGGACTAGCCAAGGGTACAATGAGCAGTTCTTC | CASSQDPLLWTSQGYNEQFF
. | . | TRBJ1-3 | TRBV4-3 | TGCGCCAGCAGCCAAGAGATCGGCGGCTCTGGAAACACCATATATTTT | CASSQEIGGSGNTIYF
. | . | TRBJ2-3 | TRBV5-1 | TGCGCCAGCAGCTCCCCGGGGGCAGATACGCAGTATTTT | CASSSPGADTQYF
. | TRBD1 | TRBJ1-2 | TRBV27 | TGTGCCAGCAGCTACTCCGGGACAGGGAGTGGCTACACCTTC | CASSYSGTGSGYTF
. | . | TRBJ2-1 | TRBV23-1 | TGCGCCAGCAGCCGGGAACGTCTTTGCTCCTACAATGAGCAGTTCTTC | CASSRERLCSYNEQFF
. | TRBD1 | TRBJ1-2 | TRBV5-8 | TGTGCCAGCAGCTTGGGAAACAGGGGGTTAGGTGGCTACACCTTC | CASSLGNRGLGGYTF
. | TRBD1 | TRBJ1-1 | TRBV5-1 | TGCGCCAGCAGCTCGACAGGGGGGGCGACTGAAGCTTTCTTT | CASSSTGGATEAFF
. | . | TRBJ1-2 | TRBV19 | TGTGCCTGCGACCGGGGGGCATCCTATGGCTACACCTTC | CACDRGASYGYTF
. | TRBD1 | TRBJ2-3 | TRBV5-4 | TGTGCCAGCAGCCCTCGACAGGGTAGGGGCACAGATACGCAGTATTTT | CASSPRQGRGTDTQYF
. | . | TRBJ1-1 | TRBV27 | TGTGCCAGCAGTTTACCCGGGAGAGATACTGAAGCTTTCTTT | CASSLPGRDTEAFF
. | . | TRBJ1-5 | TRBV2 | TGTGCCAGCAGGCGGGGCCCCGGGAGCAATCAGCCCCAGCATTTT | CASRRGPGSNQPQHF
. | TRBD1 | TRBJ1-4 | TRBV3-1/TRBV3-2 | TGTGCCAGCAGCCAAGCAGGGGGCTACCGGGAAAAACTGTTTTTT | CASSQAGGYREKLFF
. | . | TRBJ2-2 | TRBV5-5 | TGTGCCAGCAGCTTGGCGGGAGCACCGAACACCGGGGAGCTGTTTTTT | CASSLAGAPNTGELFF
. | TRBD1 | TRBJ2-7 | TRBV7-2 | TGTGCCAGCAGCTTAGTCGGTATGACAGGGTCCCACGAGCAGTACTTC | CASSLVGMTGSHEQYF
. | . | TRBJ2-7 | TRBV7-9 | TGTGCCAGCAGCCTAGTGCCTAGCGTGAGCTCCTACGAGCAGTACTTC | CASSLVPSVSSYEQYF
. | TRBD2 | TRBJ2-5 | TRBV5-1 | TGCGCCAGCACCCGGGGGGGGGCGAGCGAGACCCAGTACTTC | CASTRGGASETQYF